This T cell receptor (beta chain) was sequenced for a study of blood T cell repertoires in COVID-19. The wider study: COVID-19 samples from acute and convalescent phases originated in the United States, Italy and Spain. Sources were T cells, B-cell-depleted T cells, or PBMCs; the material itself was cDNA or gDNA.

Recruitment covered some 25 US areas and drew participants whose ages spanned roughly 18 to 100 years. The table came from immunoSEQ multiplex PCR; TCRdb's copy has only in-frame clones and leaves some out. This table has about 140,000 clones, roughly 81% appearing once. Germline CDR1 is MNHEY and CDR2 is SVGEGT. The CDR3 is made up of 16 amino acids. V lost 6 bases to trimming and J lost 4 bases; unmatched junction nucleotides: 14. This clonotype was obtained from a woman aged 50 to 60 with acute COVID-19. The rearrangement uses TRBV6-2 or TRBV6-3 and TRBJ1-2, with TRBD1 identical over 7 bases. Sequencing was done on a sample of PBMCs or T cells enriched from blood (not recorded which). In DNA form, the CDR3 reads TGTGCCAGCAGCCGCGGGGGGACAGAGGAATTCTATGGCTACACCTTC. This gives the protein CASSRGGTEEFYGYTF.